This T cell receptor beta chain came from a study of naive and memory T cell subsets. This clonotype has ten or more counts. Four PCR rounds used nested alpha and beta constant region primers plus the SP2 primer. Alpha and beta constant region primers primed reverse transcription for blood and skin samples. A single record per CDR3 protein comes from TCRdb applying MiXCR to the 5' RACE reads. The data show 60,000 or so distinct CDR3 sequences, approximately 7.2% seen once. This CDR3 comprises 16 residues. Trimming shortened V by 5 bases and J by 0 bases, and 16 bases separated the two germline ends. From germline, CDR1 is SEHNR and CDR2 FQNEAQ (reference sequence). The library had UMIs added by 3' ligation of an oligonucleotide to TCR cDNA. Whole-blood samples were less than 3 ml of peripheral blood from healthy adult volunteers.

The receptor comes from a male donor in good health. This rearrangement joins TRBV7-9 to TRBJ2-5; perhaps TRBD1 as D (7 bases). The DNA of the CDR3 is TGTGCCAGCAGCGGAGGGGACAGAGAGTACCAAGAGACCCAGTACTTC. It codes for CASSGGDREYQETQYF.